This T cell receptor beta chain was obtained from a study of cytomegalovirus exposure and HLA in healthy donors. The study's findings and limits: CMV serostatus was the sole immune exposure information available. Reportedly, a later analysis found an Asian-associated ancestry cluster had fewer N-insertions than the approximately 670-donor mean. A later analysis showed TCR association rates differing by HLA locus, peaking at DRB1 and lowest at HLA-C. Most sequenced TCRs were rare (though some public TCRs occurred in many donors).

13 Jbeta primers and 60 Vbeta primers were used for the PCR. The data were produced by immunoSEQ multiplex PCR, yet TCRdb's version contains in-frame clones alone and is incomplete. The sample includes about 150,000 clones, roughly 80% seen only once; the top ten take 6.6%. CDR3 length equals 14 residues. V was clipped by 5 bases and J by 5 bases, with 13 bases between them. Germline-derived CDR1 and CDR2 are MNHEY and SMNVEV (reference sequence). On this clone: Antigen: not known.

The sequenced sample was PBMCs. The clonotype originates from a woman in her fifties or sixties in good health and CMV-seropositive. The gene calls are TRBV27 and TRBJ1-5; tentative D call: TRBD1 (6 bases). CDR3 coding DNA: TGTGCCAGCAGTCCCGGACAGTATCATCAGCCCCAGCATTTT. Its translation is CASSPGQYHQPQHF.